What follows are 11 T cell receptor beta chains derived from one specimen sequenced in a study of CD8+ T cells in alopecia areata. RNA, once extracted, was reverse transcribed into cDNA for use as the sequencing template. The data were produced by immunoSEQ multiplex PCR, yet TCRdb's version contains in-frame clones alone and is incomplete. The repertoire consists of about 2,700 clones, none detected only once. Specimen: lesional skin. All receptors come from a C3H/HeJ mouse with alopecia areata. The strain bears MHC haplotype H2-k.

This clone was found a few times. The gene names here belong to mouse. The DNA ends 4 residues before the CDR3 does, and the rest of the CDR3 is filled in from the germline J gene. The genes are TRBV29 and TRBJ2-3; D is unresolved. V was clipped by 3 bases and J by 0 bases, with 7 bases between them. The CDR3 runs to 14 residues. Germline CDR1 is MSHET and CDR2 is SYDVDS. This CDR3 is CASSLEGSAETLYF. The part of the CDR3 DNA that was read is TGTGCTAGCAGTTTGGAGGGTAGTGCAGAA.

This clone was counted many times. Gene names and germline match the mouse. The CDR3 goes on 4 residues after the read ends, and that part is filled in from the germline J gene. The V gene is TRBV19, the J gene TRBJ2-4; 8 bases fit TRBD1. This CDR3 has 12 amino acids. Germline V lookup: CDR1 FNHDT, CDR2 SITEND (reference sequence). CDR3 amino acids: CASSWTGNTLYF. The covered CDR3 bases are TGTGCCAGCAGTTGGACAGGGAAC.

This clone was recorded many times. Gene names denote mouse genes. The read ends 4 residues shy of where the CDR3 ends; the end is completed using the germline J gene. The V and J genes are TRBV14 and TRBJ2-1; 8 positions match TRBD2. Germline V gene data show CDR1 as SGHDT and CDR2 as FRDEAV. The V and J ends lost 5 bases and 4 bases, in that order; junction bases with no gene match: 5. This CDR3 contains 14 residues. The sequenced part of the CDR3 DNA is TGTGCCAGCAGCCCCGGACTGGGTTATGCT. It codes for CASSPGLGYA. The entire CDR3 protein is CASSPGLGYAEQFF.

Relative to its sample, this clone is medium-sized (0.01 to 0.1%). Mouse gene names and germline throughout. The CDR3 goes on 4 residues after the read ends, and that part is filled in from the germline J gene. V is TRBV3 and J is TRBJ1-2; D perhaps matches TRBD1 (6 bases). The CDR3 contains 14 residues. Trimming took off 4 bases at V and 0 bases at J, with 9 bases between the two ends. The germline V gene encodes CDR1 SNHLY and CDR2 FYNGKV (reference sequence). CDR3 bases read: TGTGCCAGCAGCTCCGGACAGCCAAACTCC. It translates to CASSSGQPNS. The complete CDR3 sequence is CASSSGQPNSDYTF. Complete variable domain (other parts from reference TRBV3 and TRBJ1-2): GPKVLQIPSHQIIDMGQMVTLNCDPVSNHLYFYWYKQILGQQMEFLVNFYNGKVMEKSKLFKDQFSVERPDGSYFTLKIQPTALEDSAVYFCASSSGQPNSDYTFGSGTRLLVI.

This clone was seen many times. Mouse germline and gene names are used. The sequence runs out 4 residues before the end of the CDR3; the remainder is reconstructed from the germline J gene. Other DNA sequences in this sample translate to the same CDR3. This rearrangement joins TRBV1 to TRBJ2-1; a weak D match, TRBD2 (7 bases). The V end was cut by 0 bases, the J end by 6 bases, with 9 bases between. Germline V gives CDR1 NSQYPW, CDR2 LRSPGD (reference sequence). This CDR3 is 14 amino acids long. The CDR3 bases that were read are TGCACCTGCAGTGCAGATGGGGGGCGTGCT. Protein: CTCSADGGRA. The CDR3, in full, reads CTCSADGGRAEQFF.

There are many counts of this clone. Gene labels here are mouse ones. The CDR3 is CAWSLVGANERLFF. The CDR3 bases that were read are TGTGCCTGGAGTCTAGTGGGGGCCAACGAA. The chain recombines TRBV31 with TRBJ1-4, with D possibly matching TRBD1 (5 bases). The CDR3 is cut off 4 residues early in the read; its end comes from the germline J gene. V was clipped by 0 bases and J by 3 bases, with 8 bases between them. CDR1 is GKSSPN, CDR2 SITVG, per germline. The CDR3 loop spans 14 amino acids.

In its sample, this clone was seen many times. Gene names follow the mouse nomenclature. With the read ending 4 residues before the CDR3 end, the germline J gene is used to fill in that end. V and J are TRBV13-3 and TRBJ1-1; possible D gene TRBD1, 6 bases. Deletions cut 2 bases from V and 1 base from J, with 6 bases between. Germline values: CDR1 NNHDY, CDR2 SYVADS. The CDR3 is 13 residues long. The CDR3 spells CASSEDRNTEVFF. CDR3 DNA, as far as it was read: TGTGCCAGCAGTGAGGACAGAAACACA.

Details on this clone: Mouse gene names and germline throughout. The sequenced fragment ends 4 residues before the CDR3 boundary, so the rest is inferred from the germline J gene. This chain joins TRBV19 and TRBJ2-3, with TRBD2 identical over 10 bases. V lost 2 bases to trimming and J lost 3 bases; unmatched junction nucleotides: 0. The CDR3 runs 14 residues. In germline, CDR1 is FNHDT, CDR2 SITEND (reference sequence). CDR3 DNA (partial): TGTGCCAGCAGTATGGACTGGGGGGCAGAA. It codes for CASSMDWGAE. The whole CDR3 sequence is CASSMDWGAETLYF. The whole variable domain, remainder taken from reference TRBV19 and TRBJ2-3, is GGIITQTPKFLIGQEGQKLTLKCQQNFNHDTMYWYRQDSGKGLRLIYYSITENDLQKGDLSEGYDASREKKSSFSLTVTSAQKNEMAVFLCASSMDWGAETLYFGSGTRLTVL.

This clone has a count of ten or more. This likely reflects a read error, since a far larger clone is one base away. Mouse gene names and germline throughout. The missing CDR3 end, 4 residues past where the read stops, is filled in from the germline J gene. This same CDR3 is encoded by further DNA sequences in the sample. V and J are TRBV19 and TRBJ2-7, with 11 bases aligning to TRBD1. The CDR3 has 17 residues. V lost 5 bases to trimming and J lost 0 bases; unmatched junction nucleotides: 10. Germline lookup yields CDR1 FNHDT and CDR2 SITEND (reference sequence). CDR3 DNA (partial): TGTGCCAGCAGGTGGGCGGACAGGGGGCGCACCTCCTAT. Translating it yields CASRWADRGRTSY. The full CDR3 reads CASRWADRGRTSYEQYF.

Of note for this clone: Gene names follow the mouse nomenclature. The observed sequence ends 4 residues before the CDR3 terminus, with the missing tail filled in from the germline J gene. The chain employs TRBV3 and TRBJ1-1; 9 positions agree with TRBD1. The ends lost 3 bases at V and 1 base at J; junction bases unmatched: 12. CDR3 size: 18 residues. The germline V gene has CDR1 SNHLY and CDR2 FYNGKV (reference sequence). The CDR3 is CASSLRQGGKGRNTEVFF. The part of the CDR3 DNA that was read is TGTGCCAGCAGCTTGAGACAGGGGGGGAAGGGGAGAAACACA.

There are a few counts of this clone. The gene symbols are mouse symbols. The observed sequence ends 4 residues before the CDR3 terminus, with the missing tail filled in from the germline J gene. This chain joins TRBV3 and TRBJ2-4, with 10 bases identical to TRBD2. J was trimmed by 2 bases and V by 8 bases; bases with no gene match: 10. The CDR3 is made up of 16 amino acids. Germline-derived CDR1 and CDR2 are SNHLY and FYNGKV (reference sequence). The CDR3 is CASLRDWGDHQNTLYF. CDR3 bases read: TGTGCCAGCCTCCGGGACTGGGGTGATCATCAAAAC.